Each of the 3 T cell receptor beta chains below was sequenced from the same sample in a study of vaccination and CD4 T cells after COVID-19. Sequence data for DNA of cultured CD4+ T cells were generated by the Oncomine TCR Beta short-read assay. TCRdb analysed the PCR reads with MiXCR anew, one entry per CDR3 protein. Of 15,000 to 20,000 distinct CDR3 sequences in the sample, around 59% were seen once. Treatment of the sample: 10-day PBMC culture with coronavirus spike peptide pools or control peptides (ViraFEST assay). No cognate antigen is known for these TCRs. The sequenced sample consisted of CD4+ T cells from blood, cultured in vitro. The receptors come from a human donor who had recovered from COVID-19.

This clonotype has only a few counts. The CDR3 here is CASTDFNSNQPQHF. CDR3 nucleotides: TGTGCCAGTACAGACTTTAATAGCAATCAGCCCCAGCATTTT. This rearrangement joins TRBV19 to TRBJ1-5; D gene unclear. CDR1 and CDR2 from the germline V gene are LNHDA and SQIVND (reference sequence). This CDR3 region has 14 residues. V was pared by 7 bases and J by 0 bases, with 10 bases between.

The rearrangement uses TRBV27 and TRBJ1-4; maybe TRBD1 (5 bases). Germline V gene lookup returns CDR1 MNHEY and CDR2 SMNVEV (reference sequence). V was shortened by 5 bases and J by 4 bases, with 14 bases between the two germline ends. The CDR3 runs to 15 residues. The CDR3 loop is CASSRSRGSNEKLFF. CDR3 DNA: TGTGCCAGCAGTCGGTCAAGGGGAAGTAATGAAAAACTGTTTTTT.

The V call is TRBV20-1, the J call TRBJ2-1; D is perhaps TRBD2 (6 bases). CDR3 length equals 14 residues. CDR1 is DFQATT, CDR2 SNEGSKA, per germline (reference sequence). Trimming took off 6 bases at V and 6 bases at J, with 18 bases between the two ends. Here the CDR3 reads CSARRTSPFNEQFF. CDR3 nucleotides: TGCAGTGCCAGGCGAACTAGCCCCTTCAATGAGCAGTTCTTC.